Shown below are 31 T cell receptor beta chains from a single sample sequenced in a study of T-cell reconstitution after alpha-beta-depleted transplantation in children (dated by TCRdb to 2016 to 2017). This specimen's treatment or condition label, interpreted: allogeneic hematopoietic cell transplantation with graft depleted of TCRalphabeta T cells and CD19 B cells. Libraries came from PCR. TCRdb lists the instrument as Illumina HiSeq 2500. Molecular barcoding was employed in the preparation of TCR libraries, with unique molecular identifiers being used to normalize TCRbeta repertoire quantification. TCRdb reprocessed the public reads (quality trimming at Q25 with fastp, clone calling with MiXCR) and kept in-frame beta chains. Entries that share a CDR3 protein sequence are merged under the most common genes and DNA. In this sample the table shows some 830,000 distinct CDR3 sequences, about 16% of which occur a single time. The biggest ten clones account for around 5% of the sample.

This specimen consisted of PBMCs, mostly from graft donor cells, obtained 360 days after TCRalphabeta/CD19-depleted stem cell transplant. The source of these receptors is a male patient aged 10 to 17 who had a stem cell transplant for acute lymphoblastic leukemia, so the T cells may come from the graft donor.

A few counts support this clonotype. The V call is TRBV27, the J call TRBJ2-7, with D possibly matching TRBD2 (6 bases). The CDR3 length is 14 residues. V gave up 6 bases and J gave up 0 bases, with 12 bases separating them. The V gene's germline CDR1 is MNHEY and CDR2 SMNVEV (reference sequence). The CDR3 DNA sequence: TGTGCCAGCAGAAGCATCGGGGGCTCCTACGAGCAGTACTTC. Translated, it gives CASRSIGGSYEQYF.

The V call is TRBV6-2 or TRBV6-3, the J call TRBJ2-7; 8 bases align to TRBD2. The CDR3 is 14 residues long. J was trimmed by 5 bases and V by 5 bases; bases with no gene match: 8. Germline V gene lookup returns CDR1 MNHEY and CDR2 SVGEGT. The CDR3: CASSQVAGIHEQYF. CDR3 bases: TGTGCCAGCAGTCAGGTAGCGGGAATCCACGAGCAGTACTTC.

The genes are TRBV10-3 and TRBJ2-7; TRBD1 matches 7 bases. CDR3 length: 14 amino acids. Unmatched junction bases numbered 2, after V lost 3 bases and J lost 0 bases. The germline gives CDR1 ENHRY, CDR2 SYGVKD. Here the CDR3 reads CAISEGGSSYEQYF. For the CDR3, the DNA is TGTGCCATCAGTGAAGGGGGCAGCTCCTACGAGCAGTACTTC.

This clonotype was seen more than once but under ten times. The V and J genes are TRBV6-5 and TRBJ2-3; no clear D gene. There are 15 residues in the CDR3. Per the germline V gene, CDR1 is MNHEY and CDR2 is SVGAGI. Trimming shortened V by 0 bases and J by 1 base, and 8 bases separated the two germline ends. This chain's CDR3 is CASSYSDGGTDTQYF. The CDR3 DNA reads TGTGCCAGCAGTTACTCGGATGGGGGCACAGATACGCAGTATTTT.

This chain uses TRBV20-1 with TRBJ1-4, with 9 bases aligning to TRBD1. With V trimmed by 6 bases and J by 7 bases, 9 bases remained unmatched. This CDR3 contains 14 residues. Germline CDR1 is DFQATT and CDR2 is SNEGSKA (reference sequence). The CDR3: CSAITGGFGEKLFF. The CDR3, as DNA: TGCAGTGCCATCACAGGGGGCTTTGGTGAAAAACTGTTTTTT.

CDR3 in DNA: TGTGCCAGCAGCTCCAAGCGTCTGGCCCAGTACTTC. Translation: CASSSKRLAQYF. This chain uses TRBV13 with TRBJ2-5; D not certain. CDR1 and CDR2 from the germline V gene are PRHDT and FYEKMQ (reference sequence). This CDR3 is built from 12 residues. Trimming stripped 4 bases from V and 9 bases from J, with 12 bases between.

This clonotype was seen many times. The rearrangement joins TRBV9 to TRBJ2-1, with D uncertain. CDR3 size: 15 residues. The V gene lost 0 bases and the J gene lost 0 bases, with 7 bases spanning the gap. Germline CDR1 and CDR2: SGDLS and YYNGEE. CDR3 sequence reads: CASSVVLSSYNEQFF. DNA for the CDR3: TGTGCCAGCAGCGTAGTGCTGAGCTCCTACAATGAGCAGTTCTTC.

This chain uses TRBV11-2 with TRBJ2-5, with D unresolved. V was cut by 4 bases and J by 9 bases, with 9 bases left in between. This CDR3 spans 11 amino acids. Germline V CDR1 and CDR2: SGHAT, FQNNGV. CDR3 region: CASSSHRAQYF. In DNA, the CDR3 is TGTGCCAGCAGCTCTCACCGGGCCCAGTACTTC.

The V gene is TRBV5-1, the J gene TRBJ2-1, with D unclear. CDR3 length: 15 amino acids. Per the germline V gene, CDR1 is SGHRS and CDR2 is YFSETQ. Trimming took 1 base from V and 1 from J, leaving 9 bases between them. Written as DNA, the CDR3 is TGCGCCAGCAGCTTGACCCCCGAATCCTACAATGAGCAGTTCTTC. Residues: CASSLTPESYNEQFF.

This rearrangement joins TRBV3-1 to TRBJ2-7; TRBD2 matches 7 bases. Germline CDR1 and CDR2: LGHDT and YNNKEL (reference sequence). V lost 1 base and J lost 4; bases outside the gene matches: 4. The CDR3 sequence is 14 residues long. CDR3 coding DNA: TGTGCCAGCAGCCAAGTGGTAGCGGGTTACGAGCAGTACTTC. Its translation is CASSQVVAGYEQYF.

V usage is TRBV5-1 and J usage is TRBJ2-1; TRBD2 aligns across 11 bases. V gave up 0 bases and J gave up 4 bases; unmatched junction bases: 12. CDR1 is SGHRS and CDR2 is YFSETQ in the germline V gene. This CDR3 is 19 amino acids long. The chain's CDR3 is CASSLELLAGVVSYNEQFF. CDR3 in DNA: TGCGCCAGCAGCTTGGAATTACTAGCGGGAGTAGTATCATACAATGAGCAGTTCTTC.

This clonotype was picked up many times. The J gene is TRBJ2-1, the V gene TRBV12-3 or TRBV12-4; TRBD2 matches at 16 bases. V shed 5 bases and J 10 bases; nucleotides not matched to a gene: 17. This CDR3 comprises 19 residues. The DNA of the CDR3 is TGTGCCAGCAGTACGTACACCGGGACTAGCGGGAGGGCCCATTCAGAGCAGTTCTTC. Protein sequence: CASSTYTGTSGRAHSEQFF.

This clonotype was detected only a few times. CDR3 DNA sequence: TGCAGCGTTGAAAGGACAGGTCCCGGGGAGCTGTTTTTT. Translated: CSVERTGPGELFF. This chain uses TRBV29-1 with TRBJ2-2; 7 nucleotides align to TRBD1. V gave up 2 bases and J gave up 6 bases; unmatched junction bases: 3. The CDR3 extends over 13 amino acids. The germline V gene has CDR1 SQVTM and CDR2 ANQGSEA.

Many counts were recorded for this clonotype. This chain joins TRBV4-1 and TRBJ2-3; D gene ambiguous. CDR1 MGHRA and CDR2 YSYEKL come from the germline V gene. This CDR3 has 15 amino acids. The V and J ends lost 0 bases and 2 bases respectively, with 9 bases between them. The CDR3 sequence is CASSQDVTVTDTQYF. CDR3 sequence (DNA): TGCGCCAGCAGCCAAGATGTAACCGTCACAGATACGCAGTATTTT.

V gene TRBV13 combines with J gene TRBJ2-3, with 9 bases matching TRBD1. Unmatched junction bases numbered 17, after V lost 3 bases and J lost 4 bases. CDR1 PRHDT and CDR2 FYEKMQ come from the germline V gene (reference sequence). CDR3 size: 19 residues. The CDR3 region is CASSFWTGDAGGKADTQYF. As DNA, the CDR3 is TGTGCCAGCAGCTTCTGGACAGGGGACGCTGGGGGGAAGGCAGATACGCAGTATTTT.

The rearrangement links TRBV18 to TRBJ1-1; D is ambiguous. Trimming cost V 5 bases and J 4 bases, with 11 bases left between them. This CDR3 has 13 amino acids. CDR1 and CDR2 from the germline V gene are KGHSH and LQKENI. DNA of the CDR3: TGTGCCAGCTCAGCTGTATCGGGCACTGAAGCTTTCTTT. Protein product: CASSAVSGTEAFF.

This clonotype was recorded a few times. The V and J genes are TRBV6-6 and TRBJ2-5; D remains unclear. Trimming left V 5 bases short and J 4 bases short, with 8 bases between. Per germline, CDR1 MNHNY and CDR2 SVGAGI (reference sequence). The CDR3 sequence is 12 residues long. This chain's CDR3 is CASSHQSETQYF. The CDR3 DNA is TGTGCCAGCAGTCATCAGTCAGAGACCCAGTACTTC.

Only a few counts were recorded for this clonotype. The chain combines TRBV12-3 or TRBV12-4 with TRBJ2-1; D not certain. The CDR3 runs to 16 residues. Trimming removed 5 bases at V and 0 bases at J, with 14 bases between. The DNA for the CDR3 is TGTGCCAGCAGTCTCTCGCGGCACCTCTCCTACAATGAGCAGTTCTTC. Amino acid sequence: CASSLSRHLSYNEQFF.

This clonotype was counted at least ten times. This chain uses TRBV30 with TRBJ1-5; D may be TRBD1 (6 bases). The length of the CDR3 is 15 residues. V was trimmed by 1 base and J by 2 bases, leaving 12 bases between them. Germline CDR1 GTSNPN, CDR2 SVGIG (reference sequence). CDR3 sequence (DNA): TGTGCCTGGAGTGGGGAGACAGGTCGCAATCAGCCCCAGCATTTT. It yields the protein CAWSGETGRNQPQHF.

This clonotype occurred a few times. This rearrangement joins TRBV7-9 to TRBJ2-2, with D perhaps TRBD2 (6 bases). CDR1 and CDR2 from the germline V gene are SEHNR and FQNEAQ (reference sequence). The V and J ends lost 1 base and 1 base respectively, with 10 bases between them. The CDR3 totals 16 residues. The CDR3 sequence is CASSLVRELNTGELFF. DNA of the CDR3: TGTGCCAGCAGCTTAGTCCGGGAGTTGAACACCGGGGAGCTGTTTTTT.

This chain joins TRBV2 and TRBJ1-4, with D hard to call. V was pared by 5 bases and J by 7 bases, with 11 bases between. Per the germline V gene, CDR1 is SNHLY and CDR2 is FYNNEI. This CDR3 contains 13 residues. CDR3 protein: CASSSGNGEKLFF. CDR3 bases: TGTGCCAGCAGTTCAGGAAACGGTGAAAAACTGTTTTTT.

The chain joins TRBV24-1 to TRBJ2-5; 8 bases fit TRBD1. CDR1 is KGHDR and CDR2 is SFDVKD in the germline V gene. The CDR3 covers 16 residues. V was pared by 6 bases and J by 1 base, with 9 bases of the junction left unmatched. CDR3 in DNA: TGTGCCACCAGTTATCGGGACAGGTCCTTCCAAGAGACCCAGTACTTC. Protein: CATSYRDRSFQETQYF.

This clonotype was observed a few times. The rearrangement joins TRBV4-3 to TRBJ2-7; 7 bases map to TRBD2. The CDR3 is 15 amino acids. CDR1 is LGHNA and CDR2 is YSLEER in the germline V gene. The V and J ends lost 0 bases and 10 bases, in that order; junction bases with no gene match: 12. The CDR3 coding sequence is TGCGCCAGCAGCCAAGATCGCCTAGCGGCGGGGGTACAGTACTTC. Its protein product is CASSQDRLAAGVQYF.

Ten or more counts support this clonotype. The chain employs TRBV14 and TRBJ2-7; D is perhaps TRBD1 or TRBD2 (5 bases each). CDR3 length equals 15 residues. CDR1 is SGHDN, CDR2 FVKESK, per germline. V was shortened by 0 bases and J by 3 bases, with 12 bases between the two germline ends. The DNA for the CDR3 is TGTGCCAGCAGCCAAGAAGGGACCCTTGACTACGAGCAGTACTTC. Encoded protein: CASSQEGTLDYEQYF. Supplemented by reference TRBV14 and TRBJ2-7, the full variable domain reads EAGVTQFPSHSVIEKGQTVTLRCDPISGHDNLYWYRRVMGKEIKFLLHFVKESKQDESGMPNNRFLAERTGGTYSTLKVQPAELEDSGVYFCASSQEGTLDYEQYFGPGTRLTVT.

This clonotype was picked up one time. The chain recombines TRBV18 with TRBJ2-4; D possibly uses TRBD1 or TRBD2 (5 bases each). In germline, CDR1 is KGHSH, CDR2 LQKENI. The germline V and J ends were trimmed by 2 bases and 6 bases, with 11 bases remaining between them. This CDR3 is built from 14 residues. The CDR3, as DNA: TGTGCCAGCTCACCAACGGGGCGCGGAAACATTCAGTACTTC. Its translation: CASSPTGRGNIQYF.

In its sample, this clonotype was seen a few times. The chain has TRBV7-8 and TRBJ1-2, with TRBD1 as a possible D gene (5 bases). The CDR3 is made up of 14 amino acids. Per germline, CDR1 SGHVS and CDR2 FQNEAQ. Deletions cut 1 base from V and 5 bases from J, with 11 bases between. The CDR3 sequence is CASSLEGRAYGYTF. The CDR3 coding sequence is TGTGCCAGCAGCTTAGAAGGCAGGGCGTATGGCTACACCTTC.

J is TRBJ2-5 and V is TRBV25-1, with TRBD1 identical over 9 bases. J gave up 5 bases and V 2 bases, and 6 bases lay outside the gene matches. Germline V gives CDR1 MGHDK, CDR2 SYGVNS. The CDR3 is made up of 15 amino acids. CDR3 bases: TGTGCCAGCAGTGAACCTCCGACAGGGGGGGAGACCCAGTACTTC. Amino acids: CASSEPPTGGETQYF.

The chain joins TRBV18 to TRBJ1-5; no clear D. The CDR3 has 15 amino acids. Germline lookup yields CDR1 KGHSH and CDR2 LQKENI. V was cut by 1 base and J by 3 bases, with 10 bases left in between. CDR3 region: CASSPRQAPNQPQHF. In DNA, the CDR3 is TGTGCCAGCTCACCACGACAAGCCCCCAATCAGCCCCAGCATTTT.

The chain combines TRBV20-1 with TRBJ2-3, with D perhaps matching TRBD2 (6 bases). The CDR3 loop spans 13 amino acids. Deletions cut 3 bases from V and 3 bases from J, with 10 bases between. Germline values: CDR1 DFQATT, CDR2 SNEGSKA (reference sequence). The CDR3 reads CSASGRETDTQYF. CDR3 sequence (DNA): TGCAGTGCTAGCGGGAGAGAGACAGATACGCAGTATTTT.

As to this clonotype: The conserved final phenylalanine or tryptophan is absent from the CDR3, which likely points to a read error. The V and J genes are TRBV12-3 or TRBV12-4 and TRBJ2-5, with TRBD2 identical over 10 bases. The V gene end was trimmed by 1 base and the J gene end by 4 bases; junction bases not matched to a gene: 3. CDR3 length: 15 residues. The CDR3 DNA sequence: TGTGCCAGCAGTTTAGGCCTAGCGGGAGTAGAGACCCAGTACTCC. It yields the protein CASSLGLAGVETQYS.

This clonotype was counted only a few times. CDR3 in amino acids: CASSVDSSGGIYEQYF. In DNA, the CDR3 is TGTGCCAGCAGCGTAGATAGTTCGGGGGGAATCTACGAGCAGTACTTC. This chain links TRBV9 with TRBJ2-7; 7 bases are a match to TRBD2. Germline V CDR1 and CDR2: SGDLS, YYNGEE. Losses at the gene ends were 0 bases for V and 3 bases for J; bases not matched to a gene: 9. This CDR3 spans 16 amino acids.